One and the same sample provided the 26 T cell receptor beta chains below, sequenced in a study of cytomegalovirus exposure and HLA in healthy donors. Primers: 60 Vbeta forward and 13 Jbeta reverse. Only in-frame clones appear in the TCRdb table, and some are missing; sequencing was by immunoSEQ multiplex PCR. The sample records under 300,000 clones, 86% being singletons. Sequencing was done on a sample of PBMCs. These receptors came from a middle-aged man in good health and CMV-seropositive.

The CDR3 region is CAISDRGADNYGYTF. CDR3 nucleotides: TGTGCCATCAGTGATCGGGGGGCGGATAACTATGGCTACACCTTC. The V and J genes are TRBV10-3 and TRBJ1-2; weak D call: TRBD1 (6 bases). V was shortened by 3 bases and J by 1 base, with 12 bases between the two germline ends. There are 15 residues in the CDR3. Germline V lookup: CDR1 ENHRY, CDR2 SYGVKD.

This rearrangement joins TRBV6-5 to TRBJ2-4; D is possibly TRBD1 (6 bases). V was cut by 8 bases and J by 11 bases, with 16 bases left in between. CDR3 length: 12 residues. Germline V lookup: CDR1 MNHEY, CDR2 SVGAGI. CDR3 protein: CASGRDISFQYF. In DNA form, the CDR3 reads TGTGCCAGCGGCCGGGACATTAGTTTTCAGTACTTC.

The chain recombines TRBV28 with TRBJ1-1; D gene uncertain. Germline V gene lookup returns CDR1 MDHEN and CDR2 SYDVKM. Trimming removed 3 bases at V and 2 bases at J, with 4 bases between. This CDR3 is 12 amino acids long. The CDR3 loop is CASSLSNTEAFF. The DNA for the CDR3 is TGTGCCAGCAGTTTGAGTAACACTGAAGCTTTCTTT.

V and J are TRBV12-2 and TRBJ2-6; no DNA check was done on the table's D call, TRBD1. TRBV12-2 is a pseudogene. The CDR3 sequence is 14 residues long. The CDR3 sequence: CASRHRGGANVLTF. In DNA form, the CDR3 reads TGTGCAAGTCGCCACAGGGGTGGGGCCAACGTCCTGACTTTC.

This clone came up once. The rearrangement links TRBV6-5 to TRBJ2-7; the match to TRBD2 covers 7 bases. Germline values: CDR1 MNHEY, CDR2 SVGAGI. The CDR3 has 14 amino acids. Trimming at V came to 10 bases and at J to 0 bases, leaving 9 bases not matched to a gene. The CDR3 protein is CATSTSAYSYEQYF. The CDR3 DNA is TGTGCCACCTCCACTAGCGCGTACTCCTACGAGCAGTACTTC.

The chain joins TRBV7-2 to TRBJ2-1; unclear D gene. The CDR3 spans 16 residues. V lost 2 bases and J 0 bases, leaving 11 bases between the germline ends. Germline V gives CDR1 SGHTA, CDR2 FQGNSA. CDR3 residues: CASSLIGSSSYNEQFF. The CDR3 region has the DNA TGTGCCAGCAGCTTAATCGGGTCGAGCTCCTACAATGAGCAGTTCTTC.

The rearrangement joins TRBV18 to TRBJ2-3, with 8 bases identical to TRBD1. This CDR3 contains 17 residues. V trimming: 2 bases; J trimming: 0 bases; junction bases outside the gene matches: 7. The germline gives CDR1 KGHSH, CDR2 LQKENI. In nucleotides, the CDR3 is TGTGCCAGCTCACCAGCCGGACAGGGTTATAGCACAGATACGCAGTATTTT. Translated, it gives CASSPAGQGYSTDTQYF.

The chain links TRBV6-5 to TRBJ1-1, with 8 bases that match TRBD1. Losses at the gene ends were 6 bases for V and 4 bases for J; bases not matched to a gene: 7. The CDR3 covers 14 residues. The germline gives CDR1 MNHEY, CDR2 SVGAGI. The CDR3 here is CASRARGHGTEAFF. The CDR3, as DNA: TGTGCCAGCAGGGCCAGGGGGCACGGCACTGAAGCTTTCTTT.

The chain combines TRBV30 with TRBJ2-2; D is perhaps TRBD2 (5 bases). V lost 1 base and J lost 8, with 17 bases in between. There are 15 residues in the CDR3. Germline lookup yields CDR1 GTSNPN and CDR2 SVGIG (reference sequence). The CDR3 here is CAWSGEYVPGGELFF. In DNA, the CDR3 is TGTGCCTGGAGTGGGGAGTATGTTCCTGGTGGGGAGCTGTTTTTT.

The chain couples TRBV27 to TRBJ2-7, with 7 bases that match TRBD1. CDR1 and CDR2 from the germline V gene are MNHEY and SMNVEV (reference sequence). Trimming took 5 bases from V and 2 from J; bases not matched to a gene: 9. CDR3 length: 15 residues. CDR3 loop: CASSGDRDSPYEQYF. The CDR3 DNA follows: TGTGCCAGCAGTGGGGACCGGGACAGCCCCTACGAGCAGTACTTC.

The J gene is TRBJ1-5, the V gene TRBV29-1; 9 bases are shared with TRBD1. Unmatched junction bases numbered 4, after V lost 4 bases and J lost 6 bases. This CDR3 comprises 13 residues. Germline-derived CDR1 and CDR2 are SQVTM and ANQGSEA. Here the CDR3 DNA reads TGCAGCGTTGGGGACAGGGTAGGTCAGCCCCAGCATTTT. This codes for CSVGDRVGQPQHF.

The J gene is TRBJ2-5, the V gene TRBV6-1; D is possibly TRBD1 (6 bases). Germline V gene lookup returns CDR1 MNHNS and CDR2 SASEGT. Between the trimmed V and J ends, which lost 4 bases and 5 bases, there was a span of 11 bases. This CDR3 region has 13 residues. This chain's CDR3 is CASSVDRLETQYF. DNA of the CDR3: TGTGCCAGCAGTGTCGACAGGTTGGAGACCCAGTACTTC.

The chain recombines TRBV28 with TRBJ2-1; 8 bases agree with TRBD1. CDR3 length: 19 residues. CDR1 and CDR2 (germline): MDHEN, SYDVKM. The trim removed 4 bases at V and 4 bases at J, leaving 18 bases unmatched. The CDR3 nucleotides read TGTGCCAGCAGTTCTGATTGGTTAGGCGAGGGACAGGCTTACAATGAGCAGTTCTTC. The encoded protein is CASSSDWLGEGQAYNEQFF.

The chain is built from TRBV10-3 and TRBJ1-2, with TRBD1 matching 10 bases. The V gene end was trimmed by 8 bases and the J gene end by 3 bases; junction bases not matched to a gene: 15. The CDR3 length is 17 residues. Germline CDR1 and CDR2: ENHRY and SYGVKD. CDR3 DNA: TGTGCCATCGAACCGGGACAGGGGTATCGGAGCGACTATGGCTACACCTTC. It is translated as CAIEPGQGYRSDYGYTF.

In its sample, this clone was seen once. The chain recombines TRBV11-2 with TRBJ1-3; unclear D gene. The CDR3 runs 15 residues. Germline-derived CDR1 and CDR2 are SGHAT and FQNNGV. Trimming pared 5 bases from V and 0 bases from J, leaving 11 bases between. CDR3 region: CASSESLSSGNTIYF. CDR3 nucleotides: TGTGCCAGCAGCGAGTCCCTTAGCTCTGGAAACACCATATATTTT.

The chain is built from TRBV2 and TRBJ2-5, with TRBD2 matching over 7 bases. TRBJ2-7 matches the DNA end more closely, so the J call is doubtful. The CDR3 has 14 amino acids. Germline CDR1 reads SNHLY; CDR2 reads FYNNEI. The CDR3 is CASSISGSVYEQYF. As DNA, the CDR3 is TGTGCCAGCAGTATTAGCGGGTCCGTGTACGAGCAGTACTTC.

The gene calls are TRBV14 and TRBJ2-7; tentatively, D is TRBD2 (7 bases). This CDR3 comprises 15 residues. The germline CDR1 and CDR2 sequences are SGHDN and FVKESK. Trimming removed 5 bases at V and 4 bases at J, with 18 bases between. In nucleotides, the CDR3 is TGTGCCAGCAGCTCCCACAGGGAGGGGCCTTACGAGCAGTACTTC. This translates into CASSSHREGPYEQYF.

This chain uses TRBV7-9 with TRBJ2-7; possible D gene TRBD2, 6 bases. V gave up 1 base and J gave up 2 bases, with 12 bases separating them. The CDR3 is made up of 15 amino acids. CDR1 and CDR2 from the germline V gene are SEHNR and FQNEAQ (reference sequence). The chain's CDR3 is CASSLGLALPYEQYF. DNA for the CDR3: TGTGCCAGCAGCTTAGGGCTAGCGCTCCCCTACGAGCAGTACTTC.

V gene TRBV4-2 combines with J gene TRBJ2-2, with 9 bases identical to TRBD1. The V segment lost 2 bases and the J segment 5 bases; nucleotides outside the gene matches: 9. The germline V gene has CDR1 LGHNA and CDR2 YNFKEQ. The CDR3 is 17 residues long. The CDR3 DNA sequence: TGTGCCAGCAGCCAAAACTTACAGGGGGCGGGTACCGGGGAGCTGTTTTTT. Translation: CASSQNLQGAGTGELFF.

This clone was picked up one time. The rearrangement uses TRBV4-2 and TRBJ2-5; 9 bases are a match to TRBD1. This CDR3 region has 14 residues. The ends lost 3 bases at V and 5 bases at J; junction bases unmatched: 4. The germline V gene has CDR1 LGHNA and CDR2 YNFKEQ. CDR3 bases: TGTGCCAGCAGCCACAACAGGGGGCCGGAGACCCAGTACTTC. Amino acids: CASSHNRGPETQYF.

This rearrangement joins TRBV27 to TRBJ1-1, with D unresolved. Germline assignment: CDR1 MNHEY and CDR2 SMNVEV (reference sequence). The V gene lost 2 bases and the J gene lost 4 bases, with 8 bases spanning the gap. The CDR3 extends over 13 amino acids. The CDR3 protein is CASSLGSATEAFF. The CDR3 region has the DNA TGTGCCAGCAGTTTAGGCAGCGCCACTGAAGCTTTCTTT.

The genes are TRBV11-2 and TRBJ2-3; D might be TRBD2 (6 bases). Trimming took off 3 bases at V and 3 bases at J, with 16 bases between the two ends. Germline lookup yields CDR1 SGHAT and CDR2 FQNNGV. There are 16 residues in the CDR3. Here the CDR3 reads CASSFLGGGFTDTQYF. The CDR3 coding sequence is TGTGCCAGCAGCTTTCTGGGGGGAGGCTTTACAGATACGCAGTATTTT.

This chain links TRBV27 with TRBJ2-6; D not certain. Per germline, CDR1 MNHEY and CDR2 SMNVEV (reference sequence). V gave up 4 bases and J gave up 4 bases, with 8 bases separating them. This CDR3 contains 14 residues. The CDR3: CASSSRNGANVLTF. The CDR3 coding sequence is TGTGCCAGCAGTTCGCGGAACGGGGCCAACGTCCTGACTTTC.

This clone showed up just once. This chain connects TRBV5-4 to TRBJ1-4, with a possible D match to TRBD1 (5 bases). Germline values: CDR1 SGHNT, CDR2 YYREEE (reference sequence). The ends were cut back, 4 bases at V and 8 bases at J, with 18 bases in the middle. The CDR3 covers 15 residues. CDR3 sequence (DNA): TGTGCCAGCAGCAAAGCAGGGTTGGGTCGGGAAAAACTGTTTTTT. It specifies CASSKAGLGREKLFF.

The genes are TRBV29-1 and TRBJ2-7; maybe TRBD1 (6 bases). This CDR3 comprises 13 residues. In germline, CDR1 is SQVTM, CDR2 ANQGSEA. With 6 bases removed from V and 0 bases from J, the gap between germline ends came to 12 bases. The CDR3 here is CSVRDIGSYEQYF. CDR3 DNA: TGCAGCGTCCGGGACATAGGCTCCTACGAGCAGTACTTC.

The genes are TRBV28 and TRBJ2-7; no firm D call. Per germline, CDR1 MDHEN and CDR2 SYDVKM. This CDR3 region has 11 residues. V lost 6 bases, J lost 3 bases, and 6 bases lay in between. The CDR3 region has the DNA TGTGCCAGCAGCTCGTACTACGAGCAGTACTTC. Translation gives CASSSYYEQYF.